The next 22 T cell receptor beta chains were all read from a single sample in a study of glioma-infiltrating T cells after dendritic cell vaccination. The table came from immunoSEQ multiplex PCR; TCRdb's copy has only in-frame clones and leaves some out. The sample consists of some 90,000 clones, more than 80% of them appearing once. Stated time point: after dendritic cell vaccination, including at tumor progression/relapse. The material was blood, obtained after dendritic cell vaccination. All receptors come from a human donor with glioblastoma.

The chain carries TRBV5-1 and TRBJ2-5; 11 positions agree with TRBD2. The CDR3 consists of 16 residues. J was trimmed by 5 bases and V by 2 bases; bases with no gene match: 8. Germline loops: CDR1 SGHRS, CDR2 YFSETQ. The CDR3 loop reads CASSFSSGRAQETQYF. The CDR3 nucleotides are TGCGCCAGCAGCTTCAGTAGCGGGAGGGCCCAGGAGACCCAGTACTTC.

V and J are TRBV30 and TRBJ1-5, with 8 positions matching TRBD1. The germline V gene encodes CDR1 GTSNPN and CDR2 SVGIG (reference sequence). CDR3 length: 14 amino acids. Trimming took 4 bases from V and 7 from J; bases not matched to a gene: 9. The CDR3 coding sequence is TGTGCCTGGACATGGCAGGGGGCAAACCAGCCCCAGCATTTT. Protein product: CAWTWQGANQPQHF.

The sample holds a few counts of this clone. The chain links TRBV7-6 to TRBJ2-3, with 14 positions matching TRBD2. Germline V lookup: CDR1 SGHVS, CDR2 FNYEAQ. J was trimmed by 6 bases and V by 5 bases; bases with no gene match: 10. The CDR3 is made up of 17 amino acids. CDR3 sequence reads: CASSAGTSGSGGDTQYF. The CDR3 DNA reads as TGTGCCAGCAGCGCAGGGACTAGCGGGAGTGGTGGGGATACGCAGTATTTT.

The V and J genes are TRBV5-1 and TRBJ1-1; a possible D gene is TRBD1 (6 bases). The CDR3 consists of 15 residues. CDR1 and CDR2 from the germline V gene are SGHRS and YFSETQ. V was shortened by 1 base and J by 0 bases, with 10 bases between the two germline ends. The CDR3: CASSLLTGLNTEAFF. CDR3 in DNA: TGCGCCAGCAGCTTGTTAACAGGGTTGAACACTGAAGCTTTCTTT.

J is TRBJ2-7 and V is TRBV6-6, with D maybe TRBD2 (5 bases). This CDR3 comprises 13 residues. Germline CDR1 is MNHNY and CDR2 is SVGAGI (reference sequence). Trimming shortened V by 10 bases and J by 7 bases, and 20 bases separated the two germline ends. CDR3 bases: TGTGCCACACTAGAAGACCGCCTTCGGGAGCAGTACGTC. This encodes CATLEDRLREQYV.

This clone has more than one count but fewer than ten. This same CDR3 is encoded by further DNA sequences in the sample. This rearrangement joins TRBV19 to TRBJ1-1; D gene unclear. Trimming shortened V by 3 bases and J by 1 base, and 6 bases separated the two germline ends. This CDR3 contains 13 residues. CDR1 and CDR2 from the germline V gene are LNHDA and SQIVND (reference sequence). The DNA of the CDR3 is TGTGCCAGTAGTATCAATAGGAACACTGAAGCTTTCTTT. It specifies CASSINRNTEAFF.

V usage is TRBV29-1 and J usage is TRBJ2-2, with TRBD1 as a possible D gene (6 bases). The CDR3 is 14 amino acids. V was pared by 4 bases and J by 4 bases, with 13 bases between. The germline CDR1 and CDR2 sequences are SQVTM and ANQGSEA. In DNA, the CDR3 is TGCAGCGTTGTAGCAGGGGCAAGCACCGGGGAGCTGTTTTTT. This encodes CSVVAGASTGELFF.

This rearrangement joins TRBV4-2 to TRBJ2-1, with TRBD2 as a possible D gene (6 bases). CDR3 length equals 15 residues. V gave up 4 bases and J gave up 0 bases, with 10 bases separating them. Per germline, CDR1 LGHNA and CDR2 YNFKEQ. The CDR3 DNA sequence: TGTGCCAGCAGCCCGGGACTTAGCTCCTACAATGAGCAGTTCTTC. Translated, it gives CASSPGLSSYNEQFF.

J is TRBJ2-7 and V is TRBV14; a weak D match, TRBD1 (6 bases). This CDR3 comprises 14 residues. The germline gives CDR1 SGHDN, CDR2 FVKESK. V was shortened by 1 base and J by 3 bases, with 10 bases between the two germline ends. The CDR3, as DNA: TGTGCCAGCAGCCAAGGGCAGGGGATCTACGAGCAGTACGTC. This gives the protein CASSQGQGIYEQYV.

The rearrangement links TRBV9 to TRBJ2-1, with 7 bases fitting TRBD2. Germline loops: CDR1 SGDLS, CDR2 YYNGEE. There are 16 residues in the CDR3. V was clipped by 6 bases and J by 6 bases; unmatched bases: 15. Written as DNA, the CDR3 is TGTGCCAGCAACCCCCGTCCGGGACTACCACGCAATGAGCAGTTCTTC. Its translation is CASNPRPGLPRNEQFF.

There are many counts of this clone. V usage is TRBV2 and J usage is TRBJ1-1, with D perhaps TRBD1 (5 bases). Trimming stripped 7 bases from V and 1 base from J, with 13 bases between. Per the germline V gene, CDR1 is SNHLY and CDR2 is FYNNEI. The CDR3 totals 14 residues. The CDR3 bases are TGTGCCAGCACCTATGTCCAGGGGAACACTGAAGCTTTCTTT. Protein: CASTYVQGNTEAFF.

The chain combines TRBV21-1 with TRBJ2-7; the D call in the table, TRBD1, was not verified against the DNA. TRBV21-1 is reported as a pseudogene. This CDR3 is built from 13 residues. CDR3 protein: CASSKGQGAEQYV. CDR3 sequence (DNA): TGTGCCAGCAGCAAAGGACAGGGGGCCGAGCAGTACGTC.

This clone appeared a few times. The chain combines TRBV6-5 with TRBJ2-4; D possibly corresponds to TRBD2 (5 bases). Deletions cut 6 bases from V and 0 bases from J, with 6 bases between. Per the germline V gene, CDR1 is MNHEY and CDR2 is SVGAGI. This CDR3 region has 13 residues. The DNA for the CDR3 is TGTGCCAGCAGAGGACTAGCCAAAAACATTCAGTACTTC. Protein sequence: CASRGLAKNIQYF.

The chain combines TRBV4-2 with TRBJ2-7, with TRBD1 matching 8 bases. The CDR3 has 14 residues. Germline V gene sequence: CDR1 LGHNA, CDR2 YNFKEQ. V lost 4 bases and J lost 13; bases outside the gene matches: 15. CDR3 nucleotides: TGTGCCAGCAGCCCGGACAGGGAAAGAGGACAGCGATACGTC. Its translation: CASSPDRERGQRYV.

The genes are TRBV7-6 and TRBJ2-2, with TRBD2 identical over 8 bases. The CDR3 is made up of 16 amino acids. Germline V CDR1 and CDR2: SGHVS, FNYEAQ. V lost 1 base and J lost 4; bases outside the gene matches: 5. This chain's CDR3 is CASSLVAGGSTGELFF. The CDR3 region has the DNA TGTGCCAGCAGCTTAGTGGCGGGAGGAAGCACCGGGGAGCTGTTTTTT. Filled out from reference TRBV7-6 and TRBJ2-2, the complete variable domain reads GAGVSQSPRYKVTKRGQDVALRCDPISGHVSLYWYRQALGQGPEFLTYFNYEAQQDKSGLPNDRFSAERPEGSISTLTIQRTEQRDSAMYRCASSLVAGGSTGELFFGEGSRLTVL.

The V gene is TRBV6-5, the J gene TRBJ2-1; TRBD2 matches at 7 bases. The CDR3 runs to 13 residues. Trimming at V came to 10 bases and at J to 7 bases, leaving 10 bases not matched to a gene. Looked up from germline, CDR1 is MNHEY and CDR2 is SVGAGI. This CDR3 reads CATLSGGRNEQFF. CDR3 coding DNA: TGTGCCACCCTTTCCGGGGGGAGGAATGAGCAGTTCTTC.

This clone occurred once. V and J are TRBV6-6 and TRBJ2-3, with TRBD2 matching over 11 bases. Germline-derived CDR1 and CDR2 are MNHNY and SVGAGI (reference sequence). Trimming at V came to 10 bases and at J to 3 bases, leaving 9 bases not matched to a gene. The CDR3 has 15 amino acids. The CDR3 region is CATEIAGGQTDTQYF. The CDR3 coding sequence is TGTGCCACCGAAATAGCGGGGGGGCAAACAGATACGCAGTATTTT.

This chain links TRBV6-5 with TRBJ1-4; D uncertain. V shed 8 bases and J shed 7 bases, with 11 bases lying between them. Germline V gene data show CDR1 as MNHEY and CDR2 as SVGAGI. The CDR3 has 12 amino acids. The CDR3 nucleotides read TGTGCCAGCGGAGAACGGCGTGAAAAACTGTTTTTT. Encoded protein: CASGERREKLFF.

In nucleotides, the CDR3 is TGTGCCAGCTCACCCCTACTAGCGGGGGGGCCAAACGCAGATACGCAGTATTTT. Its protein is CASSPLLAGGPNADTQYF. J is TRBJ2-3 and V is TRBV18; 13 bases are shared with TRBD2. The V segment lost 3 bases and the J segment 4 bases; nucleotides outside the gene matches: 10. CDR3 size: 18 residues. Germline CDR1 and CDR2: KGHSH and LQKENI.

The chain carries TRBV15 and TRBJ1-5, with D maybe TRBD1 (5 bases). Trimming left V 4 bases short and J 3 bases short, with 10 bases between. CDR1 and CDR2 (germline): LNHNV, YYDKDF (reference sequence). The CDR3 spans 14 residues. The CDR3 sequence is CATSKGGVNQPQHF. The CDR3 region has the DNA TGTGCCACCAGCAAGGGAGGGGTCAATCAGCCCCAGCATTTT.

The chain has TRBV6-1 and TRBJ2-7, with D possibly matching TRBD1 (6 bases). The CDR3 length is 17 residues. Between the trimmed V and J ends, which lost 0 bases and 7 bases, there was a span of 22 bases. In germline, CDR1 is MNHNS, CDR2 SASEGT. In DNA form, the CDR3 reads TGTGCCAGCAGTGAAGCCCCTCCGGGACACCCGCTCTCGGAGCAGTACGTC. Its protein is CASSEAPPGHPLSEQYV.

The J gene is TRBJ2-3, the V gene TRBV5-1; perhaps TRBD1 as D (6 bases). V was shortened by 1 base and J by 4 bases, with 16 bases between the two germline ends. The CDR3 contains 16 residues. Germline loops: CDR1 SGHRS, CDR2 YFSETQ. The CDR3 loop is CASSLWSTGGPDTQYF. In DNA, the CDR3 is TGCGCCAGCAGCTTGTGGTCGACAGGTGGCCCAGATACGCAGTATTTT.